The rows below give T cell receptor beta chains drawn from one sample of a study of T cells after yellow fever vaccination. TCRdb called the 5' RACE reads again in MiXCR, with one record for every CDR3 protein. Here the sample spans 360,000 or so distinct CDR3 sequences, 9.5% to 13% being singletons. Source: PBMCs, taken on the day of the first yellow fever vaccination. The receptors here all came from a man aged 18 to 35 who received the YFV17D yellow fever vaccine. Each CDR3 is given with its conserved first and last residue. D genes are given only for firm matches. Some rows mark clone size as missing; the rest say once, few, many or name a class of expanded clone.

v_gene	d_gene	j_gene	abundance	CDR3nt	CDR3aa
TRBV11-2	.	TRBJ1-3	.	TGTGCCAGCAGCTCAGGAACGGGGAGACACTCTGGAAACACCATATATTTT	CASSSGTGRHSGNTIYF
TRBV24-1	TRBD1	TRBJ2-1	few	TGTGCCACCAGTGACTCTGGACAGGGGACCTACAATGAGCAGTTCTTC	CATSDSGQGTYNEQFF
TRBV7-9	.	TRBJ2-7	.	TGTGCCAGCAGCGAAGTGGGTGTCTACGAGCAGTACTTC	CASSEVGVYEQYF
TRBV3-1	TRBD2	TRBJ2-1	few	TGTGCCAGCAGCCACCAAGGACTAGCGGGGGGAAGATACAATGAGCAGTTCTTC	CASSHQGLAGGRYNEQFF
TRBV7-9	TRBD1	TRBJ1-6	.	TGTGCCAGCAGCGGACAGGGGCCGGATAATTCACCCCTCCACTTT	CASSGQGPDNSPLHF
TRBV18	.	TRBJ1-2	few	TGTGCCAGCTCACCGCCTGGGGGTCCGCCTGGCTACACCTTC	CASSPPGGPPGYTF
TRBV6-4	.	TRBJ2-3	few	TGTGCCAGCAGTGACTCGGGGCACGGCGGGGATACGCAGTATTTT	CASSDSGHGGDTQYF
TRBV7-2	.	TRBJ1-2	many	TGTGCCAGCAGGCGCAGCGGGCGGCCTAACTATGGCTACACCTTC	CASRRSGRPNYGYTF
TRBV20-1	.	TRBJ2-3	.	TGCAGTGCTAGCGGGGGGCCTGGAGATACGCAGTATTTT	CSASGGPGDTQYF
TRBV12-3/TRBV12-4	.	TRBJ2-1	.	TGTGCCAGCAGTTTAGGATCGCCAGGGGATTTGAGGGGGCAGTTCTTC	CASSLGSPGDLRGQFF
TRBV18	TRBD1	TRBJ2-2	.	TGTGCCAGCTCACCACAGGGGTCCGGGACAGTCTCCCCCGGGGAGCTGTTTTTT	CASSPQGSGTVSPGELFF
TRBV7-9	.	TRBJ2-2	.	TGTGCCAGCGAAAAAGGACTAACTAGAACCGGGGAGCTGTTTTTT	CASEKGLTRTGELFF
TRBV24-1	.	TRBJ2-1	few	TGTGCCACCAGTGATTCGTCTCGGGGCACCTACAATGAGCAGTTCTTC	CATSDSSRGTYNEQFF
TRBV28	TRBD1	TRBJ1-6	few	TGTGCCAGCAGACTACCGACAGGGAGAAATTCACCCCTCCACTTT	CASRLPTGRNSPLHF
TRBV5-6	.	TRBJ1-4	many	TGTGCCAGCAGCTTTGGTGGGCAGGGCGGACGTGAAAAACTGTTTTTT	CASSFGGQGGREKLFF
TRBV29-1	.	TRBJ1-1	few	TGCAGCGTTGACGTGGGGGGTTGGACTGAAGCTTTCTTT	CSVDVGGWTEAFF
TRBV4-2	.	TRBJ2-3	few	TGTGCCAGCAGCCAAGATTGGGGGGGCCGGTACACAGATACGCAGTATTTT	CASSQDWGGRYTDTQYF
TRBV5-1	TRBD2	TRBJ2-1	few	TGCGCCAGCAGCTTGATCCCTAGCGGGGGGCGCAATGAGCAGTTCTTC	CASSLIPSGGRNEQFF
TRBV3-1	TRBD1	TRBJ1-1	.	TGTGCCAGCAAGGGACAGGGGGACACTGAAGCTTTCTTT	CASKGQGDTEAFF
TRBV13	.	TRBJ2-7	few	TGTGCCAGCAGCTTGAACAGAAACTACGAGCAGTACTTC	CASSLNRNYEQYF
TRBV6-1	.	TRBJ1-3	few	TGTGCCAGCAGTGAACACAGGGAAAGAACCATATATTTT	CASSEHRERTIYF
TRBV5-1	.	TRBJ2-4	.	TGCGCCAGCAGCTTGGCCGGACGATATAGCGGCAACATTCAGTACTTC	CASSLAGRYSGNIQYF
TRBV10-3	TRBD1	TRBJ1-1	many	TGTGCCATCAGTGAGAGCAGGGGGGGAAACACTGAAGCTTTCTTT	CAISESRGGNTEAFF
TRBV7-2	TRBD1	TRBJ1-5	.	TGTGCCAGCACTCCGGGACAGGGGATAAAGCCCCAGCATTTT	CASTPGQGIKPQHF
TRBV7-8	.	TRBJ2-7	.	TGTGCCAGCAGCTTAGGAAAGGGGGGTTCCTACGAGCAGTACTTC	CASSLGKGGSYEQYF
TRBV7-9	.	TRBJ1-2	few	TGTGCCAGCAGCTTACGAGCTGCTGGCTACACCTTC	CASSLRAAGYTF
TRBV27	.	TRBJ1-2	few	TGTGCCAGCAGGGCCAGACGGGGGACGAACTATGGCTACACCTTC	CASRARRGTNYGYTF
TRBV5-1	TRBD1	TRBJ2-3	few	TGCGCCAGCAGTCGACAGGGGTTTGAATCAGATACGCAGTATTTT	CASSRQGFESDTQYF
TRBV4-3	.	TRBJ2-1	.	TGCGCCAGCAGCCAAGGGTTAACCCCCATCGATGAGCAGTTCTTC	CASSQGLTPIDEQFF
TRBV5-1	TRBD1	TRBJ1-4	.	TGCGCCAGCCGACAGGGCATTAATGAAAAACTGTTTTTT	CASRQGINEKLFF
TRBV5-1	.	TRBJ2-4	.	TGCGCCAGCAGCTTGTCTGGTCGCAGGGGAGATGGGGGCATTCAGTACTTC	CASSLSGRRGDGGIQYF
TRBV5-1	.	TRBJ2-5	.	TGCGCCAGCAGCTTGGGAATGGTTGCGGAGACCCAGTACTTC	CASSLGMVAETQYF
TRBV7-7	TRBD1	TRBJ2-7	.	TGTGCCAGCAGCTCTTCGACAGGGTCGGGGGAGCAGTACTTC	CASSSSTGSGEQYF
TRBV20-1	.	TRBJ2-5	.	TGCAGTGCTAGACGGCAGCCGCAAGAGACCCAGTACTTC	CSARRQPQETQYF
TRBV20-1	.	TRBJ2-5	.	TGCAGTGTGCTCTCCGGCGGATTCCAAGAGACCCAGTACTTC	CSVLSGGFQETQYF
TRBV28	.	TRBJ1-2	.	TGTGCCAGCAGCCCACCTACAGCGAGAGGCTACACCTTC	CASSPPTARGYTF
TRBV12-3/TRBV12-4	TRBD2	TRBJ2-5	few	TGTGCCAGCAGCCGGCGGGGGGGCGGAGAGACCCAGTACTTC	CASSRRGGGETQYF
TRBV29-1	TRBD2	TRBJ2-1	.	TGCAGCGCTCGACTAGCGGGGGGCCGTGAGCAGTTCTTC	CSARLAGGREQFF
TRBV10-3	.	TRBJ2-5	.	TGTGCCATCAGTGATGCGACCCGGAGGGCAGAGACCCAGTACTTC	CAISDATRRAETQYF
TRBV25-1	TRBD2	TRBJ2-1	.	TGTGCCAGCAGTAAAAAAACCGGGCTAGCGGGGGGGCTTGATGAGCAGTTCTTC	CASSKKTGLAGGLDEQFF
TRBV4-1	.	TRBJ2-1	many	TGCGCCAGCAGCCAAGGGGCCGGGGGCTACAATGAGCAGTTCTTC	CASSQGAGGYNEQFF
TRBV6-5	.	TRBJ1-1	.	TGTGCCAGCAGTTACGGAGGGGTCGGCAGTGAAGCTTTCTTT	CASSYGGVGSEAFF
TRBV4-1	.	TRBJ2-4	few	TGCGCCAGCAGCCAAGAGGGGAACAGTTTGGGTATTCAGTACTTC	CASSQEGNSLGIQYF